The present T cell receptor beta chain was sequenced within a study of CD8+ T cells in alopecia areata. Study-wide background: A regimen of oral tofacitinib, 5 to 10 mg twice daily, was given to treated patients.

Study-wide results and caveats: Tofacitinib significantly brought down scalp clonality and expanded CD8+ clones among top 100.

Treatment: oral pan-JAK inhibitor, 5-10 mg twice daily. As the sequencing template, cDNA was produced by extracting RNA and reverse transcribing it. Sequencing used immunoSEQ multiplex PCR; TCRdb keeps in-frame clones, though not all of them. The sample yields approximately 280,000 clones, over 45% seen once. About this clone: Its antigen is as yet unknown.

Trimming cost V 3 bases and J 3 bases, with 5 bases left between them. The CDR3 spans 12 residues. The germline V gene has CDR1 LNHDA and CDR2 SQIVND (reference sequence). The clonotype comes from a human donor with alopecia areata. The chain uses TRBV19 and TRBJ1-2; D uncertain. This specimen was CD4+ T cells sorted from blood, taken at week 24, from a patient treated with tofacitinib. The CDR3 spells CASSISDYGYTF. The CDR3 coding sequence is TGTGCCAGTAGTATCTCGGACTATGGCTACACCTTC.